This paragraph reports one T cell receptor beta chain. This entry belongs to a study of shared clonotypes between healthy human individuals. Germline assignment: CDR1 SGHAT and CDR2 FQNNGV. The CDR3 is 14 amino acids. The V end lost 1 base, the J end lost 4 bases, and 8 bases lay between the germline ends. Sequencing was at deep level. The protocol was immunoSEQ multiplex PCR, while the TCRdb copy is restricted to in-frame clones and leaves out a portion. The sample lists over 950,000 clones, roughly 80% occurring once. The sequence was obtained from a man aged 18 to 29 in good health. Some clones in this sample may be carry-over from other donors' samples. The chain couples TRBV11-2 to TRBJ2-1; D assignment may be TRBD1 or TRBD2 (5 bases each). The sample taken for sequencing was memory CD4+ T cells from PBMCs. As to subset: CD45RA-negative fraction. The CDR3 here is CASSLVGDYNEQFF. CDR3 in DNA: TGTGCCAGCAGCTTAGTGGGGGATTACAATGAGCAGTTCTTC.